The 28 T cell receptor beta chains below all came from one sample that was sequenced in a study of cytomegalovirus exposure and HLA in healthy donors (dated by TCRdb to about 2017). Receptors were amplified or captured by the immunoSEQ multiplex PCR assay. For the multiplex PCR, a mixture combining 60 forward primers for TCR Vbeta segments and 13 reverse primers for TCR Jbeta segments was used. TCRdb mirrors the immuneACCESS table, restricted to in-frame sequences. Some clones are absent from its copies; in checked studies, under half trace to an unresolved V gene, and the reason for the others is unknown. The table for this sample lists about 140,000 clones; about two thirds of them were counted only once. The ten largest clonotypes hold approximately 2% of the sample. Input material: PBMCs. The receptor source for this set is a man aged 40-55 years in good health and CMV-seronegative.

The chain has TRBV10-3 and TRBJ2-6; possible D gene TRBD2, 6 bases. Deletions cut 7 bases from V and 0 bases from J, with 7 bases between. CDR1 and CDR2 from the germline V gene are ENHRY and SYGVKD. The length of the CDR3 is 14 residues. The CDR3 protein is CAIMTSSGANVLTF. CDR3 nucleotide sequence: TGTGCCATCATGACTAGCTCTGGGGCCAACGTCCTGACTTTC.

Here the CDR3 reads CASSSGQGLGETQYF. CDR3 in DNA: TGCGCCAGCAGCTCCGGACAGGGCCTCGGGGAGACCCAGTACTTC. The V and J genes are TRBV5-1 and TRBJ2-5; 8 bases fit TRBD1. In germline, CDR1 is SGHRS, CDR2 YFSETQ. Trimming took 3 bases from V and 5 from J; bases not matched to a gene: 9. The CDR3 covers 15 residues.

J is TRBJ2-1 and V is TRBV9; a weak D match, TRBD2 (6 bases). Germline CDR1 is SGDLS and CDR2 is YYNGEE. The CDR3 is 15 residues long. With 0 bases removed from V and 7 bases from J, the gap between germline ends came to 14 bases. The CDR3 bases are TGTGCCAGCAGCGTAGCGGGAGCAGGTGGGAATGAGCAGTTCTTC. Translating gives CASSVAGAGGNEQFF.

Concerning this clone: A read error may account for a junction end that differs from germline. The gene calls are TRBV5-6 and TRBJ1-1, with 10 bases lining up with TRBD1. The CDR3 sequence is 13 residues long. Germline V gene lookup returns CDR1 SGHDT and CDR2 YYEEEE. The CDR3 reads CANSLGDRGKAFF. DNA for the CDR3: TGTGCCAACAGCTTGGGGGACAGGGGTAAAGCTTTCTTT.

The chain recombines TRBV6-1 with TRBJ1-1, with unresolved D. In germline, CDR1 is MNHNS, CDR2 SASEGT. The CDR3 is 11 residues long. Trimming stripped 3 bases from V and 7 bases from J, with 6 bases between. As DNA, the CDR3 is TGTGCCAGCAGTGACCGGGTTGAAGCTTTCTTT. This sequence encodes CASSDRVEAFF.

The rearrangement joins TRBV5-1 to TRBJ1-2; 8 nucleotides align to TRBD1. J lost 0 bases, V lost 4 bases, and 11 bases had no gene match. Germline V lookup: CDR1 SGHRS, CDR2 YFSETQ. The CDR3 has 17 amino acids. The CDR3 loop reads CASSAGIRDRPNYGYTF. DNA for the CDR3: TGCGCCAGCAGCGCAGGCATTCGGGACAGGCCTAACTATGGCTACACCTTC. The full variable domain, with the rest looked up from reference TRBV5-1 and TRBJ1-2, is KAGVTQTPRYLIKTRGQQVTLSCSPISGHRSVSWYQQTPGQGLQFLFEYFSETQRNKGNFPGRFSGRQFSNSRSEMNVSTLELGDSALYLCASSAGIRDRPNYGYTFGSGTRLTVV.

The V and J genes are TRBV9 and TRBJ1-1, with 7 bases that match TRBD1. Looked up from germline, CDR1 is SGDLS and CDR2 is YYNGEE. With V trimmed by 0 bases and J by 2 bases, 4 bases remained unmatched. The CDR3 has 15 residues. The CDR3 loop reads CASSVVGGSNTEAFF. The CDR3, as DNA: TGTGCCAGCAGCGTAGTAGGGGGCAGTAACACTGAAGCTTTCTTT.

This clone showed up just a few times. The genes are TRBV6-4 and TRBJ2-3; D gene unclear. V gave up 6 bases and J gave up 4 bases, with 20 bases separating them. CDR3 size: 16 residues. Germline values: CDR1 MRHNA, CDR2 SNTAGT. The CDR3 sequence: CASSESPQNSPDTQYF. The CDR3 DNA follows: TGTGCCAGCAGCGAGAGTCCCCAAAACTCCCCAGATACGCAGTATTTT.

The chain combines TRBV18 with TRBJ2-6; TRBD1 agrees at 11 bases. Germline CDR1 reads KGHSH; CDR2 reads LQKENI. The CDR3 sequence is 18 residues long. The trim removed 4 bases at V and 1 base at J, leaving 6 bases unmatched. The CDR3 DNA sequence: TGTGCCAGCTCACAAGGACAGGGGGCATTTTCTGGGGCCAACGTCCTGACTTTC. Protein product: CASSQGQGAFSGANVLTF.

This chain uses TRBV5-6 with TRBJ1-2; perhaps TRBD1 as D (6 bases). V lost 1 base to trimming and J lost 4 bases, with 11 bases between them. The CDR3 runs 14 residues. Germline CDR1 is SGHDT and CDR2 is YYEEEE. The CDR3 DNA is TGTGCCAGCAGCTTGTTGGACAGAACCTATGGCTACACCTTC. This codes for CASSLLDRTYGYTF.

The rearrangement uses TRBV19 and TRBJ2-7; D is possibly TRBD1 (6 bases). Germline V gene data show CDR1 as LNHDA and CDR2 as SQIVND (reference sequence). Trimming left V 4 bases short and J 0 bases short, with 16 bases between. This CDR3 spans 16 amino acids. The CDR3 region is CASSTVLTGYSYEQYF. The CDR3 region has the DNA TGTGCCAGTAGTACCGTACTGACAGGATACTCCTACGAGCAGTACTTC.

The chain carries TRBV5-1 and TRBJ2-1; 12 bases map to TRBD2. The germline V gene has CDR1 SGHRS and CDR2 YFSETQ. CDR3 size: 15 residues. V shed 3 bases and J 6 bases; nucleotides not matched to a gene: 4. The DNA of the CDR3 is TGCGCCAGCAGCTGGGCTAGCGGGGGGGCCAATGAGCAGTTCTTC. The encoded protein is CASSWASGGANEQFF.

This clone is a singleton in its sample. The chain is built from TRBV6-4 and TRBJ2-7, with 10 bases matching TRBD2. The junction had 6 bases not matched to a gene; V was cut back by 2 bases and J by 2 bases. Germline V gene data show CDR1 as MRHNA and CDR2 as SNTAGT. The CDR3 extends over 16 amino acids. The DNA for the CDR3 is TGTGCCAGCAGTGACAATCCAGCGGGAGGGCCCTACGAGCAGTACTTC. Amino acids: CASSDNPAGGPYEQYF.

This chain links TRBV10-3 with TRBJ2-7; 7 positions agree with TRBD2. Germline V gene sequence: CDR1 ENHRY, CDR2 SYGVKD. The CDR3 has 17 residues. The junction had 17 bases not matched to a gene; V was cut back by 9 bases and J by 0 bases. CDR3 nucleotides: TGTGCCATGGAGTTACTCAGACAGCGGGGCCACTCCTACGAGCAGTACTTC. Encoded protein: CAMELLRQRGHSYEQYF.

The chain recombines TRBV29-1 with TRBJ1-2, with 12 bases fitting TRBD1. The CDR3 loop spans 12 amino acids. Losses at the gene ends were 7 bases for V and 7 bases for J; bases not matched to a gene: 4. Germline values: CDR1 SQVTM, CDR2 ANQGSEA. The CDR3 DNA sequence: TGCAGCGCGGGACAGGGGGCCTCTGGCTACACCTTC. This gives the protein CSAGQGASGYTF.

On this clone: At one of its ends the junction is not consistent with the germline gene, which may arise from a read error. The CDR3, as DNA: TGTGCCAGCAGCCCCAGATCGGTGTCGACTGGAGACACCATATATTTT. This translates into CASSPRSVSTGDTIYF. The chain links TRBV7-8 to TRBJ1-3, with D hard to call. Germline CDR1 reads SGHVS; CDR2 reads FQNEAQ. This CDR3 spans 16 amino acids.

The chain joins TRBV19 to TRBJ1-2, with D tentatively TRBD1 (5 bases). The CDR3 contains 14 residues. Germline V gene lookup returns CDR1 LNHDA and CDR2 SQIVND (reference sequence). V shed 3 bases and J shed 6 bases, with 14 bases lying between them. The DNA for the CDR3 is TGTGCCAGTAGTATTCCCCCACAGGACCATGGCTACACCTTC. Translating gives CASSIPPQDHGYTF.

V usage is TRBV2 and J usage is TRBJ1-2; unclear D gene. The V end was cut by 8 bases, the J end by 6 bases, with 16 bases between. The CDR3 length is 13 residues. The V gene's germline CDR1 is SNHLY and CDR2 FYNNEI. The CDR3, as DNA: TGTGCCAGCGGGAGGTCCTTAGGGAATGGCTACACCTTC. Translated, it gives CASGRSLGNGYTF. Based on the CDR3 plus reference TRBV2 and TRBJ1-2, the full variable domain is EPEVTQTPSHQVTQMGQEVILRCVPISNHLYFYWYRQILGQKVEFLVSFYNNEISEKSEIFDDQFSVERPDGSNFTLKIRSTKLEDSAMYFCASGRSLGNGYTFGSGTRLTVV.

The chain employs TRBV6-1 and TRBJ1-1; D uncertain. The CDR3 length is 14 residues. Trimming took off 4 bases at V and 0 bases at J, with 9 bases between the two ends. Germline loops: CDR1 MNHNS, CDR2 SASEGT. CDR3 coding DNA: TGTGCCAGCAGTGGGACTCAAATGAACACTGAAGCTTTCTTT. It specifies CASSGTQMNTEAFF.

This chain connects TRBV5-8 to TRBJ1-4, with D unclear. CDR1 is SGHTS, CDR2 YDEGEE, per germline. V was shortened by 0 bases and J by 4 bases, with 13 bases between the two germline ends. CDR3 length equals 16 residues. The CDR3 nucleotides read TGTGCCAGCAGCTTGGGTCGCGGCAGCAGTAATGAAAAACTGTTTTTT. It translates to CASSLGRGSSNEKLFF.

V usage is TRBV27 and J usage is TRBJ1-2; the match to TRBD1 covers 8 bases. Germline-derived CDR1 and CDR2 are MNHEY and SMNVEV (reference sequence). V gave up 10 bases and J gave up 5 bases; unmatched junction bases: 18. This CDR3 spans 16 amino acids. Here the CDR3 DNA reads TGTGCCACTACGAAAGGTGACAGGGGCCTTGGGTATGGCTACACCTTC. Translation gives CATTKGDRGLGYGYTF.

V is TRBV29-1 and J is TRBJ2-7; 11 nucleotides line up with TRBD1. Looked up from germline, CDR1 is SQVTM and CDR2 is ANQGSEA. The junction had 10 bases not matched to a gene; V was cut back by 5 bases and J by 4 bases. The CDR3 covers 15 residues. CDR3 DNA: TGCAGCGTTTATGGACAGGGGGCCAAGGGGTACGAGCAGTACTTC. Its protein product is CSVYGQGAKGYEQYF.

In this sample, this clone turned up once. The V and J genes are TRBV5-1 and TRBJ2-7; 9 bases map to TRBD1. There are 17 residues in the CDR3. Unmatched junction bases numbered 8, after V lost 0 bases and J lost 1 base. CDR1 is SGHRS, CDR2 YFSETQ, per germline. The CDR3 region has the DNA TGCGCCAGCAGCTTGGTCCCGCCGGGACAGGGTTCCTACGAGCAGTACTTC. Its translation is CASSLVPPGQGSYEQYF.

This clone showed up just once. This CDR3 is CASSTPGQGHEQYF. CDR3 bases: TGTGCCAGCAGTACCCCGGGACAGGGTCACGAGCAGTACTTC. This chain links TRBV6-5 with TRBJ2-7; 9 bases match TRBD1. The CDR3 extends over 14 amino acids. The ends lost 5 bases at V and 5 bases at J; junction bases unmatched: 7. Germline CDR1 reads MNHEY; CDR2 reads SVGAGI.

The J gene is TRBJ1-2, the V gene TRBV6-5; maybe TRBD1 (5 bases). Germline V gives CDR1 MNHEY, CDR2 SVGAGI. V lost 2 bases to trimming and J lost 3 bases, with 7 bases between them. The CDR3 has 13 residues. In DNA, the CDR3 is TGTGCCAGCAGTTACGGGGCAGACTATGGCTACACCTTC. Residues: CASSYGADYGYTF.

The chain uses TRBV5-1 and TRBJ2-2; D possibly corresponds to TRBD1 (5 bases). Germline V lookup: CDR1 SGHRS, CDR2 YFSETQ. The V end lost 0 bases, the J end lost 0 bases, and 6 bases lay between the germline ends. There are 15 residues in the CDR3. The CDR3 nucleotides are TGCGCCAGCAGCTTGGACAGGACGAACACCGGGGAGCTGTTTTTT. Translated: CASSLDRTNTGELFF. The variable domain in full, with the rest retrieved from reference TRBV5-1 and TRBJ2-2, is KAGVTQTPRYLIKTRGQQVTLSCSPISGHRSVSWYQQTPGQGLQFLFEYFSETQRNKGNFPGRFSGRQFSNSRSEMNVSTLELGDSALYLCASSLDRTNTGELFFGEGSRLTVL.

This clone turned up a few times. V and J are TRBV5-1 and TRBJ1-1; 10 bases are shared with TRBD1. The CDR3 has 15 residues. CDR1 is SGHRS and CDR2 is YFSETQ in the germline V gene. With 4 bases clipped from V and 0 bases from J, the junction kept 3 bases outside the gene matches. The CDR3 DNA reads TGCGCCAGCAGCGGGACAGGGGTCCTGAACACTGAAGCTTTCTTT. Its protein is CASSGTGVLNTEAFF.

V gene TRBV6-5 combines with J gene TRBJ1-2; tentative D call: TRBD1 (6 bases). The CDR3 length is 15 residues. With 2 bases removed from V and 4 bases from J, the gap between germline ends came to 14 bases. CDR1 MNHEY and CDR2 SVGAGI come from the germline V gene. The DNA of the CDR3 is TGTGCCAGCAGTTACCCCCTAGGGGGTAGCTATGGCTACACCTTC. Amino acids: CASSYPLGGSYGYTF.